Listed below are T cell receptor beta chains from one sample, sequenced in a study of cytomegalovirus exposure and HLA in healthy donors. TCRdb keeps only in-frame clones here, not all; method: immunoSEQ multiplex PCR. The sample consists of 100,000 or so clones, 63% of them appearing once. The source material was PBMCs. The source is a human donor in good health. CDR3s leave out the opening cysteine and the closing phenylalanine or tryptophan. The order of the fields is clone size, J gene, V gene, CDR3 protein. Not every row has a clone size; where given, it reads once, few, many or a size class.

NA TRBJ2-1 TRBV6-1 ASSELPVRRNEQF
NA TRBJ2-1 TRBV5-6 ASSSSTGIGGEQF
NA TRBJ1-3 TRBV7-7 ASSLGPGAGNTIY
NA TRBJ1-1 TRBV23-1 ASKTGGTEAF
NA TRBJ2-7 TRBV5-6 ASSFDLGGYEQY
NA TRBJ2-5 TRBV5-1 ASSLTGDRSVETQY
NA TRBJ2-7 TRBV7-8 ASSLGNSGRGYEQY
NA TRBJ1-2 TRBV25-1 ASSVTGLYYGYT
NA TRBJ2-7 TRBV6-5 ASSPGTGVSYEQY
few TRBJ2-6 TRBV5-4 ASTQDRHSGANVLT
NA TRBJ2-5 TRBV19 ASSTLDRETQY
NA TRBJ1-5 TRBV28 ASSPPRGGSNQPQH
NA TRBJ1-1 TRBV4-2 ASSQMPLGGIAF
few TRBJ1-5 TRBV6-1 ASRTGTPNQPQH
NA TRBJ2-1 TRBV7-9 ASSFPRVTSGSYNEQF
NA TRBJ2-1 TRBV29-1 SVRRDRVSDNEQF
NA TRBJ1-5 TRBV28 ASSLTGVSNQPQH
few TRBJ2-3 TRBV13 ASSFGGRVDTQY
NA TRBJ2-4 TRBV19 ASSIGDGLRNIQY
few TRBJ2-5 TRBV6-5 ASGYPQGGETQY
NA TRBJ2-7 TRBV6-1 ASRLGQGAYEQY
NA TRBJ1-1 TRBV28 ASVPGQVNTEAF
NA TRBJ2-1 TRBV19 ASSITLAGDNEQF
NA TRBJ2-7 TRBV28 ASSFSLAGVIGYEQY
NA TRBJ2-3 TRBV4-1 ASSPGTGGGLDTQY
NA TRBJ1-1 TRBV11-3 ASSLGQGRDTEAF
NA TRBJ2-3 TRBV5-8 ASSGLAGTDTQY
NA TRBJ1-3 TRBV4-2 ASSQGSSGNTIY
NA TRBJ2-1 TRBV20-1 SAANNEQF
NA TRBJ2-1 TRBV7-8 ASSPGLAGYEQF
NA TRBJ1-2 TRBV5-4 ASSLGPSGNYGYT
NA TRBJ2-3 TRBV7-9 ASSSTPGERNTDTQY
few TRBJ2-3 TRBV6-5 ASRPGLGPDTQY
NA TRBJ2-1 TRBV25-1 ASSGAGGRNEQF
NA TRBJ2-7 TRBV7-9 ASSPNPDRPHEQY
NA TRBJ2-7 TRBV19 ASSISNQGYEQY
few TRBJ1-3 TRBV5-4 ASSLAGNGNTIY
NA TRBJ1-2 TRBV5-1 ASSSLRRTGVYGYT
once TRBJ2-3 TRBV30 AWSRGLTDTQY
NA TRBJ1-2 TRBV13 ASSLGRNYGYT
NA TRBJ2-5 TRBV7-7 ASSLNRGQQETQY
NA TRBJ1-2 TRBV27 ASSLSGAAVYGYT
NA TRBJ1-1 TRBV19 ASSSYRGPGTEAF
few TRBJ2-1 TRBV4-1 ASSQDRTLVGDEQF
few TRBJ1-4 TRBV5-4 ASSLGAEKLF
NA TRBJ2-5 TRBV5-1 ASSPLAGGEETQY
NA TRBJ1-5 TRBV6-1 ASSESLPQH
NA TRBJ2-7 TRBV28 ASSLLTEPRYEQY
few TRBJ1-4 TRBV6-5 ASRRQGAQGEKLF
NA TRBJ2-1 TRBV11-3 ASSLGAAGNEQF
NA TRBJ2-4 TRBV6-5 ASSYSSAKNIQY
NA TRBJ2-7 TRBV7-9 ASSPATVSYEQY
few TRBJ1-2 TRBV27 ASRETGTGNYNYGYT
NA TRBJ2-3 TRBV5-4 ASSRSGFSTDTQY
few TRBJ2-5 TRBV5-1 ASSLGGGRETQY
NA TRBJ1-4 TRBV7-6 ASSLEGQENEKLF
NA TRBJ2-2 TRBV5-1 ASSLAPGVNTGELF
few TRBJ1-2 TRBV6-6 ASSFPLGGYT
NA TRBJ2-7 TRBV6-1 ASSELRYEQY